This T cell receptor (beta chain) was captured in a study of neoadjuvant anti-PD-1 for oral cavity cancer. From germline, CDR1 is MNHEY and CDR2 SMNVEV (reference sequence). The CDR3 spans 15 residues. The V segment lost 6 bases and the J segment 3 bases; nucleotides outside the gene matches: 9. Libraries were prepared by immunoSEQ multiplex PCR; TCRdb keeps only in-frame clonotypes and omits some of them. The sample shows some 70,000 clones, around 84% of them seen only once. Time point denoted: after neoadjuvant nivolumab, at surgical resection. This chain connects TRBV27 to TRBJ1-2; 8 bases are a match to TRBD1. Sequences were derived from PBMCs, sampled after nivolumab (anti-PD-1) treatment. The sequence was obtained from a person aged 35-79 years with oral cavity squamous cell carcinoma. For the CDR3, the DNA is TGTGCCAGCAGACCCCAGGGGGCATATGACTATGGCTACACCTTC. Translated, it gives CASRPQGAYDYGYTF.